This TCR beta chain was observed in a study of T cells in Graves' hyperthyroidism and ophthalmopathy. The CDR3 regions of TCR beta were amplified from RNA transcripts. With the HTBI primer set, the TCR CDR3 went through a first round of RT-PCR. From the multiplex PCR reads, TCRdb called clonotypes with MiXCR, one entry per CDR3 protein. In the table there are hundreds of thousands of distinct CDR3 sequences, 15% to 20% of which are singletons. The receptor was derived from a woman younger than 35 with Graves' ophthalmopathy. Sample: blood.

Here the CDR3 reads CASSYGGTGGNQPQHF. CDR3 DNA sequence: TGTGCCAGCAGTTACGGCGGGACAGGGGGCAATCAGCCCCAGCATTTT. The chain couples TRBV12-3 or TRBV12-4 to TRBJ1-5, with 10 nucleotides matching TRBD1. CDR3 length: 16 residues. V gave up 4 bases and J gave up 2 bases; unmatched junction bases: 5.